This TCR beta chain was sequenced in a study of T cells in Graves' hyperthyroidism and ophthalmopathy. General study results and limits: Ophthalmopathy, which appeared later, was predicted by the model a median around 6 months before onset. Researchers found most expanded thyroid clonotypes above 0.001 in blood as well.

CDR1 is SGDLS and CDR2 is YYNGEE in the germline V gene. Trimming pared 4 bases from V and 4 bases from J, leaving 18 bases between. The CDR3 totals 16 residues. Individuals with ophthalmopathy presented a Clinical Activity Score of at least 3, a NOSPECS grade of at least 4 and a duration under 3 months. Diagnoses used clinical symptoms, serum thyroxine and TRAb, thyroid ultrasound and orbital computed tomography. RNA transcripts gave rise to amplified TCR beta CDR3 regions. HTBI primers were the set used in a first-round RT-PCR of the TCR CDR3. One entry per CDR3 protein, called by TCRdb with MiXCR from the multiplex PCR reads. This sample has a few hundred thousand distinct CDR3 sequences, with around 20% found just once. On this clonotype itself: Its antigen is currently unknown.

The clonotype originates from a man in his fifties or sixties with Graves' ophthalmopathy. What was sequenced was blood. V usage is TRBV9 and J usage is TRBJ1-3; the D gene is possibly TRBD1 (5 bases). The CDR3: CASSPQMGVGGNTIYF. CDR3 in DNA: TGTGCCAGCAGCCCCCAGATGGGGGTAGGAGGAAACACCATATATTTT.